This T cell receptor beta chain comes out of a study of T cell responses to AZD1222 COVID-19 vaccine. General study findings and limits: Scientists sampled the repertoires only once the peak T cell response had passed. Spike-specific TCR repertoires showed rising breadth and depth after two AZD1222 doses.

The CDR3 length is 15 residues. Trimming removed 0 bases from V and 2 bases from J, with 7 bases in between. In germline, CDR1 is MRHNA, CDR2 SNTAGT. As to this clone: The antigen is undetermined.

Using immunoSEQ multiplex PCR, the repertoire was profiled, and TCRdb retains in-frame clones only, with some absent. The repertoire holds roughly 140,000 clones, just under 95% seen once, with 1.7% in the top ten. The specimen comprised peripheral blood, sampled on day 0 of AZD1222 vaccination. The receptor was derived from an adult in good health. The chain has TRBV6-4 and TRBJ2-2; D unresolved. The CDR3 bases are TGTGCCAGCAGTGACTCGGCCCTAAACACCGGGGAGCTGTTTTTT. Protein: CASSDSALNTGELFF.